The next 13 T cell receptor beta chains were all read from a single sample in a study of blood T cells in healthy people across ages. A second PCR, run for roughly 7 to 12 cycles, used a sample-barcoded 5' primer plus a J-beta primer mix. Using its own MiXCR run on the 5' RACE reads, TCRdb lists one record per CDR3 protein. The repertoire holds around 1.5 million distinct CDR3 sequences, 30% to 35% seen once, with roughly 12% in the top ten. Material: blood. These receptors originate from a woman aged 25 to 39 in good health.

This clonotype was recorded a few times. The chain carries TRBV20-1 and TRBJ1-4, with D perhaps matching TRBD1 (6 bases). The ends were cut back, 5 bases at V and 10 bases at J, with 17 bases in the middle. The CDR3 loop spans 13 amino acids. The germline V gene has CDR1 DFQATT and CDR2 SNEGSKA (reference sequence). The CDR3 loop is CSAPDQGIGKLFF. CDR3 nucleotide sequence: TGCAGTGCTCCTGACCAGGGGATAGGAAAACTGTTTTTT.

The rearrangement links TRBV30 to TRBJ2-1; D gene ambiguous. This CDR3 contains 12 residues. V lost 8 bases and J lost 8, with 16 bases in between. In germline, CDR1 is GTSNPN, CDR2 SVGIG (reference sequence). CDR3 amino acids: CAAGWARDEQFF. In DNA form, the CDR3 reads TGTGCCGCTGGGTGGGCTCGGGATGAGCAGTTCTTC.

This clonotype was detected only once. The chain links TRBV6-1 to TRBJ2-1, with 9 bases that match TRBD2. There are 15 residues in the CDR3. V shed 6 bases, J shed 5 bases, and the junction held 8 bases outside the gene matches. Germline CDR1 is MNHNS and CDR2 is SASEGT. The CDR3 DNA follows: TGTGCCAGCAGGGAGGGTAGCGGGAGAAACAATGAGCAGTTCTTC. Amino acid sequence: CASREGSGRNNEQFF.

As for this clonotype: One end of the junction does not line up with germline, which may come from a read error. The chain is built from TRBV3-1 and TRBJ1-6; D perhaps matches TRBD1 (5 bases). The CDR3 is made up of 16 amino acids. The V gene's germline CDR1 is LGHDT and CDR2 YNNKEL (reference sequence). CDR3 nucleotide sequence: TGTACCAGCAGCGTGTGGGGGACGGTGGGGAGTTCACCCCTCCACTTT. Its protein product is CTSSVWGTVGSSPLHF.

The chain joins TRBV20-1 to TRBJ2-3; 9 bases fit TRBD2. CDR1 and CDR2 from the germline V gene are DFQATT and SNEGSKA (reference sequence). The CDR3 has 16 residues. Trimming took 1 base from V and 3 from J; bases not matched to a gene: 8. CDR3 loop: CSARGTASGKTDTQYF. The CDR3 bases are TGCAGTGCTAGAGGAACCGCTAGCGGGAAGACAGATACGCAGTATTTT.

This clonotype was found many times. The chain is built from TRBV28 and TRBJ2-3; D unresolved. This CDR3 spans 11 amino acids. Trimming removed 7 bases from V and 2 bases from J, with 4 bases in between. Germline CDR1 and CDR2: MDHEN and SYDVKM. CDR3 bases: TGTGCCAGCACTTTCACAGATACGCAGTATTTT. It is translated as CASTFTDTQYF.

The chain recombines TRBV4-1 with TRBJ2-3; perhaps TRBD1 as D (6 bases). The CDR3 is 17 residues long. With 3 bases removed from V and 2 bases from J, the gap between germline ends came to 18 bases. The V gene's germline CDR1 is MGHRA and CDR2 YSYEKL. The CDR3 region has the DNA TGCGCCAGCAGCCAGGAACACAGGGTCCTCACCACAGATACGCAGTATTTT. Residues: CASSQEHRVLTTDTQYF.

A word on this clonotype: The missing conserved phenylalanine or tryptophan at the end of this CDR3 makes a read error likely. The rearrangement uses TRBV6-1 and TRBJ2-3; TRBD2 aligns across 7 bases. The CDR3 totals 16 residues. Germline V gene sequence: CDR1 MNHNS, CDR2 SASEGT. The junction had 5 bases not matched to a gene; V was cut back by 2 bases and J by 0 bases. In DNA, the CDR3 is TGTGCCAGCAGTGAAACCAGCGGGGTCAGCACAGATACGCAGTATTTG. Protein sequence: CASSETSGVSTDTQYL.

This chain uses TRBV20-1 with TRBJ1-5, with D maybe TRBD1 (5 bases). This CDR3 region has 20 residues. Trimming left V 0 bases short and J 1 base short, with 25 bases between. From germline, CDR1 is DFQATT and CDR2 SNEGSKA (reference sequence). Here the CDR3 DNA reads TGCAGTGCTAGAGATCCGACGGGCAGGGTAAAGGTGGGGAGCAATCAGCCCCAGCATTTT. Residues: CSARDPTGRVKVGSNQPQHF.

CDR3 DNA sequence: TGTGCCAGTAGTACCAAAAGGGACAGGACGTCGGATACGCAGTATTTT. This encodes CASSTKRDRTSDTQYF. V usage is TRBV19 and J usage is TRBJ2-3; 8 bases map to TRBD1. After removal of 4 bases from V and 6 bases from J, the junction contained 12 bases not matched to a gene. This CDR3 is built from 16 residues. Germline values: CDR1 LNHDA, CDR2 SQIVND (reference sequence).

The chain uses TRBV29-1 and TRBJ1-4; 9 bases map to TRBD1. The V and J ends lost 8 bases and 7 bases, in that order; junction bases with no gene match: 5. Germline V gene data show CDR1 as SQVTM and CDR2 as ANQGSEA. The CDR3 length is 12 residues. The CDR3 sequence is CSIQGASEKLFF. The DNA for the CDR3 is TGCAGCATACAGGGGGCCAGTGAAAAACTGTTTTTT.

This clonotype appeared a few times. CDR3 loop: CSAPVLSRDTQYF. For the CDR3, the DNA is TGCAGTGCTCCGGTGCTATCTAGGGATACGCAGTATTTT. The chain is built from TRBV20-1 and TRBJ2-3; D gene uncertain. Germline values: CDR1 DFQATT, CDR2 SNEGSKA (reference sequence). The CDR3 runs 13 residues. Trimming left V 5 bases short and J 6 bases short, with 15 bases between.

As for this clonotype: Mismatch with germline at one junction end may stem from a read error. V usage is TRBV9 and J usage is TRBJ2-1; a possible D gene is TRBD2 (5 bases). The CDR3 has 13 residues. Germline CDR1 SGDLS, CDR2 YYNGEE. The CDR3 nucleotides read TGTGCCTGCAGCGTAAGCGGTATTAATGAGCAGTTCTTC. It is translated as CACSVSGINEQFF. Looking up the rest from reference TRBV9 and TRBJ2-1 gives the full variable domain: DSGVTQTPKHLITATGQRVTLRCSPRSGDLSVYWYQQSLDQGLQFLIQYYNGEERAKGNILERFSAQQFPDLHSELNLSSLELGDSALYFCACSVSGINEQFFGPGTRLTVL.